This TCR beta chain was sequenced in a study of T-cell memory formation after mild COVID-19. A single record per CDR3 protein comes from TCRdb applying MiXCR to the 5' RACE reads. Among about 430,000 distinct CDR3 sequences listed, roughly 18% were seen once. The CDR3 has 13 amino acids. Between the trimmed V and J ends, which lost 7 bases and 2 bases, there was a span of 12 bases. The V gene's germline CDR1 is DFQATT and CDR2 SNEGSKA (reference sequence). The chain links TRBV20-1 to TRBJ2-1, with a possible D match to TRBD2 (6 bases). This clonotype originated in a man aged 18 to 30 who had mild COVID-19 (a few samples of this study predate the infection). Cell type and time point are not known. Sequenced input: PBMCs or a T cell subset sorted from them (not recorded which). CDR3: CSDKGRTYNEQFF. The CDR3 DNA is TGCAGTGATAAGGGGAGGACCTACAATGAGCAGTTCTTC.